The 16 T cell receptor beta chains below were found in one sample sequenced in a study of tumor-infiltrating lymphocytes in oesophageal squamous cell carcinoma listed by TCRdb under 2016. The library was generated by PCR. The instrument was an Illumina HiSeq 2000. TCRdb took the public reads, trimmed them with fastp at Q25, ran MiXCR for clone calling and kept in-frame beta chains. Every distinct CDR3 protein forms one entry, paired with its most common genes and DNA. This sample has around 18,000 distinct CDR3 sequences in its table, and less than 50% of those were observed once. More than 25% of the sample is in the top ten clones. The sample consisted of esophageal tumor tissue. All receptors derive from a male donor with esophageal squamous cell carcinoma.

Relative to its sample, this clonotype is large. The J gene is TRBJ2-7, the V gene TRBV7-8; 8 bases fit TRBD1. J was trimmed by 7 bases and V by 6 bases; bases with no gene match: 8. There are 13 residues in the CDR3. The germline CDR1 and CDR2 sequences are SGHVS and FQNEAQ. CDR3 residues: CASSSDRDGEQYF. DNA of the CDR3: TGTGCCAGCAGTTCGGACAGGGACGGTGAGCAGTACTTC. The variable domain in full, completed from reference TRBV7-8 and TRBJ2-7, reads GAGVSQSPRYKVAKRGQDVALRCDPISGHVSLFWYQQALGQGPEFLTYFQNEAQLDKSGLPSDRFFAERPEGSVSTLKIQRTQQEDSAVYLCASSSDRDGEQYFGPGTRLTVT.

The rearrangement links TRBV7-4 to TRBJ2-5, with D possibly TRBD1 on 5 matching bases. Germline lookup yields CDR1 SGHVT and CDR2 SQSDAQ. The CDR3 extends over 11 amino acids. V was trimmed by 11 bases and J by 5 bases, leaving 12 bases between them. CDR3 sequence reads: CALSGYETQYF. CDR3 nucleotides: TGTGCCTTATCAGGGTATGAGACCCAGTACTTC.

This clonotype was found a few times. The chain uses TRBV7-2 and TRBJ2-2, with 11 bases aligning to TRBD1. CDR1 is SGHTA and CDR2 is FQGNSA in the germline V gene. CDR3 length: 14 amino acids. The J segment lost 6 bases and the V segment lost 5 bases, leaving 2 bases of the junction unmatched. The CDR3 spells CASSLGQGAGELFF. CDR3 DNA: TGTGCCAGCAGCCTGGGACAGGGGGCCGGGGAGCTGTTTTTT.

This clonotype was counted many times. This chain links TRBV5-1 with TRBJ2-3; unclear D gene. CDR1 SGHRS and CDR2 YFSETQ come from the germline V gene. The CDR3 extends over 17 amino acids. V was shortened by 0 bases and J by 1 base, with 15 bases between the two germline ends. The CDR3 protein is CASSLGGAPLRTDTQYF. CDR3 in DNA: TGCGCCAGCAGCTTGGGAGGCGCCCCACTGCGCACAGATACGCAGTATTTT. Full variable domain (remainder filled in from reference TRBV5-1 and TRBJ2-3): KAGVTQTPRYLIKTRGQQVTLSCSPISGHRSVSWYQQTPGQGLQFLFEYFSETQRNKGNFPGRFSGRQFSNSRSEMNVSTLELGDSALYLCASSLGGAPLRTDTQYFGPGTRLTVL.

The genes are TRBV7-3 and TRBJ2-7, with TRBD1 matching over 8 bases. The germline V gene encodes CDR1 SGHTA and CDR2 FQGTGA. V shed 4 bases, J shed 2 bases, and the junction held 4 bases outside the gene matches. This CDR3 comprises 14 residues. CDR3 protein: CASSYGQGPYEQYF. The CDR3 DNA follows: TGTGCCAGCAGCTACGGACAGGGTCCCTACGAGCAGTACTTC.

Written as DNA, the CDR3 is TGTGCCAGCAGTAGGACAGGGGAGTCAGATACGCAGTATTTT. Protein product: CASSRTGESDTQYF. The J gene is TRBJ2-3, the V gene TRBV27; 9 nucleotides match TRBD1. The length of the CDR3 is 14 residues. Trimming took 5 bases from V and 4 from J; bases not matched to a gene: 4. Germline V lookup: CDR1 MNHEY, CDR2 SMNVEV (reference sequence).

This clonotype showed up many times. The chain recombines TRBV7-2 with TRBJ2-1; 8 bases line up with TRBD2. The end of the DNA fits TRBJ2-7 better, so the J call may be wrong. The germline CDR1 and CDR2 sequences are SGHTA and FQGNSA. CDR3 length: 14 residues. The CDR3 here is CASSLQAGANEQYF. Written as DNA, the CDR3 is TGTGCCAGCAGCCTCCAAGCGGGGGCCAATGAGCAGTACTTC.

This chain links TRBV12-3 or TRBV12-4 with TRBJ1-2; no definite D call. The DNA end favors TRBJ2-1, so the J call may be wrong. The CDR3 is 13 amino acids. The CDR3 nucleotides read TGTGCCAGCAGTTTGTTCGAGGTGGGTGAGCAGTTCTTC. As protein: CASSLFEVGEQFF.

The chain couples TRBV27 to TRBJ2-4; 7 bases match TRBD2. Germline V gene lookup returns CDR1 MNHEY and CDR2 SMNVEV (reference sequence). The CDR3 is made up of 15 amino acids. V shed 0 bases, J shed 2 bases, and the junction held 1 base outside the gene matches. The CDR3 coding sequence is TGTGCCAGCAGTTTATCGAGCGGGACCAAAAACATTCAGTACTTC. Its translation is CASSLSSGTKNIQYF.

J is TRBJ2-5 and V is TRBV6-9; weak D call: TRBD1 (6 bases). The assigned J gene may be wrong: the sequence end matches TRBJ2-7 better. In germline, CDR1 is MNHGY, CDR2 SVAAGI. The CDR3 sequence is 13 residues long. This CDR3 reads CASSYAGAYEQYF. The CDR3 nucleotides read TGTGCCAGCAGTTACGCAGGGGCCTACGAGCAGTACTTC.

In regard to this clonotype: The CDR3 does not end in the conserved phenylalanine or tryptophan, so this is likely a read error. The DNA is omitted, as the CDR3 cannot be located on it reliably, and the CDR3 follows TCRdb's listing. This sequence joins TRBV7-8 and TRBJ2-1; the D call of TRBD1 is as the table states it, not checked on the DNA. The CDR3 is 15 residues long, counting both termini. Germline CDR1 SGHVS, CDR2 FQNEAQ. The CDR3 here is CASRSGTHYEQYFGA.

The chain combines TRBV7-9 with TRBJ2-3; perhaps TRBD2 as D (5 bases). The germline gives CDR1 SEHNR, CDR2 FQNEAQ (reference sequence). V was trimmed by 0 bases and J by 5 bases, leaving 6 bases between them. This CDR3 has 13 amino acids. The CDR3: CASSLAGKDTQYF. CDR3 DNA: TGTGCCAGCAGCTTAGCCGGGAAAGATACGCAGTATTTT.

This clonotype appeared many times. The gene calls are TRBV27 and TRBJ2-7, with TRBD1 as a possible D gene (6 bases). The V gene's germline CDR1 is MNHEY and CDR2 SMNVEV (reference sequence). V gave up 3 bases and J gave up 6 bases, with 12 bases separating them. The CDR3 has 13 residues. This CDR3 is CASSFDPGVEQYF. CDR3 coding DNA: TGTGCCAGCAGTTTTGATCCAGGGGTCGAGCAGTACTTC.

In the case of this clonotype: It is likely a read error, because the conserved phenylalanine at the end of the CDR3 is missing. The limits of the CDR3 on the DNA are not certain, so only TCRdb's listed CDR3 is given. J is TRBJ2-5 and V is TRBV6-6; the DNA was not compared with TRBD1, the D call given in the table. The CDR3 extends over 15 residues, inclusive of both ends. Germline assignment: CDR1 MNHNY and CDR2 SVGAGI (reference sequence). The CDR3 protein is CASTDRGRWEQYFGN.

This clonotype has at least ten counts. The chain combines TRBV2 with TRBJ2-2; 11 positions match TRBD1. J was trimmed by 3 bases and V by 4 bases; bases with no gene match: 1. Germline CDR1 reads SNHLY; CDR2 reads FYNNEI. The CDR3 has 15 amino acids. CDR3 amino acids: CASSGGQGDTGELFF. The DNA for the CDR3 is TGTGCCAGCAGTGGGGGACAGGGGGACACCGGGGAGCTGTTTTTT.

The table lists this clonotype with a few counts. CDR3 DNA: TGCGCCAGCAGCCAAGATAGAGGATCCTATGGCTACACCTTC. Protein: CASSQDRGSYGYTF. The J gene is TRBJ1-2, the V gene TRBV4-1, with no clear D. Trimming cost V 0 bases and J 4 bases, with 9 bases left between them. The CDR3 is 14 amino acids. The germline CDR1 and CDR2 sequences are MGHRA and YSYEKL.